This T cell receptor (beta chain) was identified during a study of shared clonotypes between healthy human individuals. Assay used: immunoSEQ multiplex PCR; TCRdb lists only in-frame clones, some missing. The repertoire holds about 2.2 million clones, with about 94% as singletons. Terminally differentiated effector memory CD45RA+ cells were excluded by CCR7 positive selection of CD45RO-negative cells. Germline V gene sequence: CDR1 ENHRY, CDR2 SYGVKD. V trimming: 5 bases; J trimming: 6 bases; junction bases outside the gene matches: 16. The CDR3 is 19 residues long. This rearrangement joins TRBV10-3 to TRBJ2-1; 13 bases are a match to TRBD2. Sequencing used naive CD8+ T cells from PBMCs. The receptor's source is a young man in good health. Some clones in this sample may be carry-over from other donors' samples. The CDR3: CAISQVGLAGEEGPNEQFF. DNA for the CDR3: TGTGCCATCAGTCAGGTAGGACTAGCGGGAGAAGAGGGGCCCAATGAGCAGTTCTTC.